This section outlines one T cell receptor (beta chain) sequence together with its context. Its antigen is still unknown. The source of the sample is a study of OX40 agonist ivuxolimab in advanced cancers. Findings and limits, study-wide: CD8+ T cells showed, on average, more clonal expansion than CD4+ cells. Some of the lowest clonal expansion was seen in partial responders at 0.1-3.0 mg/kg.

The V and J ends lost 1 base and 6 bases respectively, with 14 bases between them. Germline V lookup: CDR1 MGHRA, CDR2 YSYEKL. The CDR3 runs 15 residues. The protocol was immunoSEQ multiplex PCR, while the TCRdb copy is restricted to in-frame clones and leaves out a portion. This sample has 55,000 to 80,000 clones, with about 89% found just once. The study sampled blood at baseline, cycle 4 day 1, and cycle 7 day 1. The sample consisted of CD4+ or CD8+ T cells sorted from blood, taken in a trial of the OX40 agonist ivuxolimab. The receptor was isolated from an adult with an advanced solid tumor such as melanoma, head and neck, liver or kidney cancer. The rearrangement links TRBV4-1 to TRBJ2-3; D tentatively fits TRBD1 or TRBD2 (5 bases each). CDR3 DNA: TGCGCCAGCAGCCAAGCGGGGACGACGGTGGATACGCAGTATTTT. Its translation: CASSQAGTTVDTQYF.